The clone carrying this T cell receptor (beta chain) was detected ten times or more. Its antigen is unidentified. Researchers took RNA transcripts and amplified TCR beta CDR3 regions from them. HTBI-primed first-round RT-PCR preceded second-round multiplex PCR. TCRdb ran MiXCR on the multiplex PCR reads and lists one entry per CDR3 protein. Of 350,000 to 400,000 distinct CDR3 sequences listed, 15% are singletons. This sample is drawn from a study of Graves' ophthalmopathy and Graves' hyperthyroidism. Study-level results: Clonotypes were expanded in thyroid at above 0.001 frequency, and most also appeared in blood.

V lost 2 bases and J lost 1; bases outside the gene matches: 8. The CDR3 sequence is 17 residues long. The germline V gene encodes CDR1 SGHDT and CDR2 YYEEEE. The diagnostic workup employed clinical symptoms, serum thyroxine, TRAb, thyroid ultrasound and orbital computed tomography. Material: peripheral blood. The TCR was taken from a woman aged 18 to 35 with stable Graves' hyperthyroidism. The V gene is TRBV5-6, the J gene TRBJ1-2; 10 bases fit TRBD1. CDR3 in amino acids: CASSLTTGGYRNYGYTF. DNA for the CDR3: TGTGCCAGCAGCTTAACGACAGGGGGCTACCGTAACTATGGCTACACCTTC.